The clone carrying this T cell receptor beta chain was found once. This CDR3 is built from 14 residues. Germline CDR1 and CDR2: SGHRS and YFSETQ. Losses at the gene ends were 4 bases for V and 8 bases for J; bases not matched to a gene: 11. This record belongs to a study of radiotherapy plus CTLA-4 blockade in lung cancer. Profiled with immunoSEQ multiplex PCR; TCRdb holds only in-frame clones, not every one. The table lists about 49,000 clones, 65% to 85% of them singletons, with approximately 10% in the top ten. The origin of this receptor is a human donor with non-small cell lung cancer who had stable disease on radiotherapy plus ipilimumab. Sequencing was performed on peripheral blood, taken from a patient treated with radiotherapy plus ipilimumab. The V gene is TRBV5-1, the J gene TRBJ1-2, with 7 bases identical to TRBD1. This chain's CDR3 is CASSPQTGERGYTF. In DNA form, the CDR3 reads TGCGCCAGCAGCCCCCAAACAGGGGAGCGGGGCTACACCTTC.